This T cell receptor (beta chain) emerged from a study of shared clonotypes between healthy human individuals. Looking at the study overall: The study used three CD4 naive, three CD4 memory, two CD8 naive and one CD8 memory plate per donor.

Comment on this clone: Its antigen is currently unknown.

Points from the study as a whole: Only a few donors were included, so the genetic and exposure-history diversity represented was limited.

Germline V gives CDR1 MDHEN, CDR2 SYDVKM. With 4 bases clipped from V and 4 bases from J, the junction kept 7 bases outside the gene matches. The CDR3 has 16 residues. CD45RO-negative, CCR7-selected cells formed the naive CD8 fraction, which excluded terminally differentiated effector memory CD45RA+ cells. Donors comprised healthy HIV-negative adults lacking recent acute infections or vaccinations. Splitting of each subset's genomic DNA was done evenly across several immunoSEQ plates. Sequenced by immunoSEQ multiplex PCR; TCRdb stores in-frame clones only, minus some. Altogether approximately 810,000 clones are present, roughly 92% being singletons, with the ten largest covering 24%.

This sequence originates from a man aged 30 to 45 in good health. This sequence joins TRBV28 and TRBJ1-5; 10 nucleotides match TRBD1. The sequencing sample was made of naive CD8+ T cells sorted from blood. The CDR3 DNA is TGTGCCAGCAGTTCAACGGGACAGGGGCAGAATCAGCCCCAGCATTTT. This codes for CASSSTGQGQNQPQHF.